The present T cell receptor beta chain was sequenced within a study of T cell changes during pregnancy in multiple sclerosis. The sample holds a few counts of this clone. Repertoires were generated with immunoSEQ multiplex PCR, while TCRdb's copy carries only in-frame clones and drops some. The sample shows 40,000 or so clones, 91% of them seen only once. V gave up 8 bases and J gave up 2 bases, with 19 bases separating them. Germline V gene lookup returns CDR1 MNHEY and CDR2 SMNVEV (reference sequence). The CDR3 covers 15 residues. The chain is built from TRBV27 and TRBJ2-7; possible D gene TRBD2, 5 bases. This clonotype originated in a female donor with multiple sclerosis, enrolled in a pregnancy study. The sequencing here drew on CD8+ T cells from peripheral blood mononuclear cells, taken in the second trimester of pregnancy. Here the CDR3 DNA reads TGTGCCAGCGTCAGCACCGGACTGGTCCCCTACGAGCAGTACTTC. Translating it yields CASVSTGLVPYEQYF.